These 30 T cell receptor beta chains share one sample of origin, sequenced in a study of Ad26.COV2.S vaccination and SARS-CoV-2 variants. The treatment is: around 19 received Ad26.COV2.S at low or high dose, single or two shots; several received placebo; per-sample allocation not given. All samples were drawn on day 63, counting from the first vaccine or placebo injection. Sequenced by immunoSEQ multiplex PCR; TCRdb stores in-frame clones only, minus some. The repertoire holds fewer than 500,000 clones, with 80% to 95% as singletons. Sequencing used peripheral blood, obtained in a trial of Ad26.COV2.S vaccine versus placebo. The receptors were gathered from a person aged 18-65 years who received the Ad26.COV2.S COVID-19 vaccine or a placebo.

The chain couples TRBV29-1 to TRBJ2-2; a possible D gene is TRBD1 (5 bases). V dropped 7 bases and J dropped 1 base, with 13 bases sitting between them. The CDR3 loop spans 14 amino acids. In germline, CDR1 is SQVTM, CDR2 ANQGSEA. CDR3 protein: CSAEGDLNTGELFF. The CDR3 DNA is TGCAGCGCCGAAGGGGATCTGAACACCGGGGAGCTGTTTTTT.

Worth noting for this clone: The DNA is omitted, as the CDR3 cannot be located on it reliably, and the CDR3 follows TCRdb's listing. This chain joins TRBV6-1 and TRBJ1-2; TRBD1, as called in the table, went unchecked against the DNA. The V gene's germline CDR1 is MNHNS and CDR2 SASEGT. The CDR3 length equals 16 residues, ends included. The CDR3 loop reads CASSEAFFAGGHGYTF.

The chain carries TRBV5-4 and TRBJ2-3; TRBD2 might be the D (5 bases). The CDR3 is 15 amino acids. Trimming stripped 4 bases from V and 1 base from J, with 13 bases between. CDR1 and CDR2 from the germline V gene are SGHNT and YYREEE (reference sequence). The chain's CDR3 is CASSPLAPGTDTQYF. The CDR3 DNA is TGTGCCAGCAGCCCTTTAGCGCCTGGCACAGATACGCAGTATTTT.

A few counts support this clone. V and J are TRBV5-4 and TRBJ2-5; TRBD1 matches 8 bases. V shed 4 bases and J 5 bases; nucleotides not matched to a gene: 7. The CDR3 sequence is 14 residues long. Germline loops: CDR1 SGHNT, CDR2 YYREEE (reference sequence). The CDR3 DNA is TGTGCCAGCAGCGTTCAGGGGGCGGGGGAGACCCAGTACTTC. Translating gives CASSVQGAGETQYF. Looking up the rest from reference TRBV5-4 and TRBJ2-5 gives the full variable domain: ETGVTQSPTHLIKTRGQQVTLRCSSQSGHNTVSWYQQALGQGPQFIFQYYREEENGRGNFPPRFSGLQFPNYSSELNVNALELDDSALYLCASSVQGAGETQYFGPGTRLLVL.

CDR3 DNA sequence: TGTGCCAGCAGTTACTCCGGGACAGGGGGCTATGGCTACACCTTC. Translation gives CASSYSGTGGYGYTF. The rearrangement uses TRBV6-2 or TRBV6-3 and TRBJ1-2, with 11 nucleotides matching TRBD1. With V trimmed by 0 bases and J by 4 bases, 1 base remained unmatched. CDR1 and CDR2 from the germline V gene are MNHEY and SVGEGT. The CDR3 is made up of 15 amino acids.

J is TRBJ2-7 and V is TRBV10-3; D not certain. The V end was cut by 2 bases, the J end by 3 bases, with 23 bases between. Germline assignment: CDR1 ENHRY and CDR2 SYGVKD. This CDR3 has 18 amino acids. CDR3: CAISEVKLGVLPLYEQYF. CDR3 nucleotides: TGTGCCATCAGTGAGGTTAAGCTTGGCGTCTTACCCCTCTACGAGCAGTACTTC.

The chain uses TRBV19 and TRBJ2-1, with no clear D. The CDR3 sequence is 16 residues long. Germline V lookup: CDR1 LNHDA, CDR2 SQIVND (reference sequence). V lost 4 bases and J 9 bases, leaving 22 bases between the germline ends. DNA of the CDR3: TGTGCCAGTAGTAAAGACCGGATTTGGGGTATCGCTGAGCAGTTCTTC. Translating gives CASSKDRIWGIAEQFF. Full variable domain (rest looked up from reference TRBV19 and TRBJ2-1): DGGITQSPKYLFRKEGQNVTLSCEQNLNHDAMYWYRQDPGQGLRLIYYSQIVNDFQKGDIAEGYSVSREKKESFPLTVTSAQKNPTAFYLCASSKDRIWGIAEQFFGPGTRLTVL.

The chain combines TRBV10-3 with TRBJ2-1; D perhaps matches TRBD2 (6 bases). There are 16 residues in the CDR3. The germline V and J ends were trimmed by 6 bases and 8 bases, with 23 bases remaining between them. CDR1 is ENHRY, CDR2 SYGVKD, per germline. CDR3 bases: TGTGCCATCAGCGCATATGGGGGAGGATACATTTATGAGCAGTTCTTC. Translated: CAISAYGGGYIYEQFF.

The rearrangement uses TRBV9 and TRBJ2-1, with D perhaps TRBD1 or TRBD2 (6 bases each). CDR1 and CDR2 (germline): SGDLS, YYNGEE. The CDR3 has 17 amino acids. The V end lost 4 bases, the J end lost 7 bases, and 24 bases lay between the germline ends. CDR3 sequence: CASSPRGEDISVNEQFF. CDR3 nucleotide sequence: TGTGCCAGCAGCCCGAGGGGGGAGGATATTAGTGTTAATGAGCAGTTCTTC.

V and J are TRBV1 and TRBJ2-1; TRBD2 is the table's D call and was not checked against the DNA. TRBV1 is noted as a pseudogene. The CDR3 has 16 amino acids. CDR3 region: CTKTSGRAGGFNEQFF. The CDR3, as DNA: TGCACCAAGACTAGCGGGAGGGCCGGGGGATTCAATGAGCAGTTCTTC.

The chain has TRBV7-9 and TRBJ2-1; possibly TRBD1 or TRBD2 for D (5 bases each). Between the trimmed V and J ends, which lost 5 bases and 0 bases, there was a span of 17 bases. The CDR3 loop spans 17 amino acids. Germline V gene data show CDR1 as SEHNR and CDR2 as FQNEAQ (reference sequence). The CDR3: CASSQGGGGSSYNEQFF. The CDR3 DNA is TGTGCCAGCAGCCAGGGCGGAGGCGGAAGCTCCTACAATGAGCAGTTCTTC.

The chain is built from TRBV6-2 or TRBV6-3 and TRBJ2-7; 9 nucleotides match TRBD2. With 2 bases clipped from V and 1 base from J, the junction kept 12 bases outside the gene matches. The CDR3 sequence is 18 residues long. Germline CDR1 MNHEY, CDR2 SVGEGT. CDR3: CASSYKGGIAGVSYEQYF. CDR3 nucleotides: TGTGCCAGCAGTTACAAGGGGGGCATAGCGGGAGTATCCTACGAGCAGTACTTC.

The V call is TRBV5-5, the J call TRBJ1-1, with D uncertain. Germline CDR1 and CDR2: SGHKS and YYEKEE (reference sequence). The CDR3 is made up of 13 amino acids. Trimming left V 1 base short and J 1 base short, with 5 bases between. This chain's CDR3 is CASSLQGNTEAFF. Written as DNA, the CDR3 is TGTGCCAGCAGCTTGCAAGGGAACACTGAAGCTTTCTTT.

This chain uses TRBV3-1 (or the pseudogene TRBV3-2) with TRBJ2-1, with a possible D match to TRBD1 (5 bases). Between the trimmed V and J ends, which lost 3 bases and 8 bases, there was a span of 11 bases. Germline-derived CDR1 and CDR2 are LGHDT and YNNKEL (reference sequence). The CDR3 is 13 residues long. For the CDR3, the DNA is TGTGCCAGCAGCCACCAAGTAGGGGATGAGCAGTTCTTC. This gives the protein CASSHQVGDEQFF.

The count of this clone is one. The chain employs TRBV30 and TRBJ2-3; TRBD1 matches 7 bases. CDR1 and CDR2 from the germline V gene are GTSNPN and SVGIG (reference sequence). The CDR3 length is 15 residues. The V and J ends lost 0 bases and 5 bases, in that order; junction bases with no gene match: 8. CDR3 protein: CAWSVGQGVGDTQYF. CDR3 sequence (DNA): TGTGCCTGGAGTGTAGGCCAGGGGGTTGGAGATACGCAGTATTTT.

This sequence joins TRBV10-1 and TRBJ1-2; 8 bases line up with TRBD1. V was pared by 6 bases and J by 7 bases, with 7 bases of the junction left unmatched. Germline V CDR1 and CDR2: WNHNN, SYGVQD (reference sequence). The CDR3 contains 13 residues. For the CDR3, the DNA is TGCGCCAGCAGGGAGACAGGGGCGGGTGGCTACACCTTC. Its protein product is CASRETGAGGYTF.

The chain carries TRBV18 and TRBJ1-2, with D possibly being TRBD1 (6 bases). CDR1 is KGHSH and CDR2 is LQKENI in the germline V gene. V was clipped by 0 bases and J by 4 bases, with 12 bases between them. CDR3 length: 15 residues. CDR3 protein: CASSPPNRVFYGYTF. The DNA of the CDR3 is TGTGCCAGCTCACCACCGAACAGGGTCTTCTATGGCTACACCTTC.

This sequence joins TRBV7-6 and TRBJ2-7; tentative D call: TRBD1 (6 bases). The germline CDR1 and CDR2 sequences are SGHVS and FNYEAQ. This CDR3 comprises 18 residues. The germline V and J ends were trimmed by 1 base and 0 bases, with 19 bases remaining between them. The chain's CDR3 is CASSLEPGHETYSYEQYF. The CDR3 bases are TGTGCCAGCAGCTTAGAGCCGGGACACGAAACATACTCCTACGAGCAGTACTTC.

The V call is TRBV18, the J call TRBJ2-7; TRBD2 matches at 14 bases. There are 16 residues in the CDR3. Per germline, CDR1 KGHSH and CDR2 LQKENI. Losses at the gene ends were 5 bases for V and 5 bases for J; bases not matched to a gene: 8. The CDR3 bases are TGTGCCAGCTCAAACCCGGGACTAGCGGGAGACAACGAGCAGTACTTC. Its protein product is CASSNPGLAGDNEQYF.

The sample holds one count of this clone. The gene calls are TRBV4-1 and TRBJ2-6; D not resolved. V was pared by 1 base and J by 0 bases, with 4 bases between. This CDR3 contains 15 residues. Germline-derived CDR1 and CDR2 are MGHRA and YSYEKL. The CDR3 reads CASSQGHSGANVLTF. The CDR3 DNA reads TGCGCCAGCAGCCAAGGACACTCTGGGGCCAACGTCCTGACTTTC.

This clone was detected a few times. This chain uses TRBV5-1 with TRBJ2-6; tentative D call: TRBD1 (5 bases). The CDR3 totals 19 residues. The V and J ends lost 4 bases and 0 bases respectively, with 20 bases between them. Germline V gives CDR1 SGHRS, CDR2 YFSETQ. The CDR3, as DNA: TGCGCCAGCAGCCTTTTAGGGGTTCCGCCCATCTCTGGGGCCAACGTCCTGACTTTC. It yields the protein CASSLLGVPPISGANVLTF.

The chain recombines TRBV5-4 with TRBJ2-5, with 8 bases matching TRBD1. Germline V gene lookup returns CDR1 SGHNT and CDR2 YYREEE (reference sequence). J lost 0 bases, V lost 2 bases, and 6 bases had no gene match. The CDR3 is 16 amino acids. CDR3 loop: CASSFGQGRNQETQYF. CDR3 bases: TGTGCCAGCAGCTTCGGACAGGGCCGAAACCAAGAGACCCAGTACTTC.

The chain employs TRBV7-9 and TRBJ2-3; D perhaps matches TRBD2 (6 bases). The CDR3 sequence is 15 residues long. V was cut by 5 bases and J by 6 bases, with 18 bases left in between. Per germline, CDR1 SEHNR and CDR2 FQNEAQ (reference sequence). The CDR3 spells CASSHLSGAPDTQYF. In DNA, the CDR3 is TGTGCCAGCAGCCACCTATCGGGAGCTCCTGATACGCAGTATTTT.

The CDR3 loop is CATSRVTEAFF. The CDR3 DNA reads as TGTGCCACCAGCAGAGTTACTGAAGCTTTCTTT. The rearrangement uses TRBV15 and TRBJ1-1; no definite D call. V lost 1 base, J lost 5 bases, and 2 bases lay in between. CDR1 is LNHNV, CDR2 YYDKDF, per germline (reference sequence). CDR3 length: 11 amino acids. The full variable domain, in which reference TRBV15 and TRBJ1-1 provide the parts outside the CDR3, is DAMVIQNPRYQVTQFGKPVTLSCSQTLNHNVMYWYQQKSSQAPKLLFHYYDKDFNNEADTPDNFQSRRPNTSFCFLDIRSPGLGDTAMYLCATSRVTEAFFGQGTRLTVV.

This chain joins TRBV11-1 and TRBJ1-1; TRBD1 might be the D (6 bases). Germline CDR1 and CDR2: SGHAT and FQDESV (reference sequence). The CDR3 consists of 14 residues. Trimming took off 5 bases at V and 9 bases at J, with 19 bases between the two ends. The CDR3 spells CASSPNTGRGKAFF. CDR3 DNA: TGTGCCAGCAGCCCTAACACAGGGAGAGGCAAAGCTTTCTTT. Combining the CDR3 with reference TRBV11-1 and TRBJ1-1 gives the whole variable domain EAEVAQSPRYKITEKSQAVAFWCDPISGHATLYWYRQILGQGPELLVQFQDESVVDDSQLPKDRFSAERLKGVDSTLKIQPAELGDSAMYLCASSPNTGRGKAFFGQGTRLTVV.

The chain carries TRBV4-2 and TRBJ2-1; tentatively, D is TRBD2 (6 bases). The germline CDR1 and CDR2 sequences are LGHNA and YNFKEQ. This CDR3 has 14 residues. The CDR3 DNA reads as TGTGCGGCGGGACCGCGAGTTTCCTACAATGAGCAGTTCTTC. Residues: CAAGPRVSYNEQFF.

This clone was seen once. The rearrangement joins TRBV7-2 to TRBJ2-3; possible D gene TRBD2, 5 bases. The CDR3 totals 19 residues. The V end lost 4 bases, the J end lost 1 base, and 24 bases lay between the germline ends. The germline V gene has CDR1 SGHTA and CDR2 FQGNSA. Written as DNA, the CDR3 is TGTGCCAGCAGCTCGATAGCGCCCCAGAGGGCGCGGCGCACAGATACGCAGTATTTT. Translation gives CASSSIAPQRARRTDTQYF.

The V and J genes are TRBV6-5 and TRBJ1-1, with D possibly matching TRBD1 (5 bases). The V gene lost 6 bases and the J gene lost 5 bases, with 13 bases spanning the gap. The V gene's germline CDR1 is MNHEY and CDR2 SVGAGI. The CDR3 has 13 residues. The DNA for the CDR3 is TGTGCCAGCAGCAAGGGGATGTCTACTGAAGCTTTCTTT. Its translation is CASSKGMSTEAFF.

This rearrangement joins TRBV7-9 to TRBJ2-7; 9 bases agree with TRBD1. The CDR3 has 14 residues. Trimming removed 3 bases from V and 1 base from J; junction bases left unmatched: 1. CDR1 SEHNR and CDR2 FQNEAQ come from the germline V gene (reference sequence). The CDR3, as DNA: TGTGCCAGCAGCTTGGACAGGGGATCCTACGAGCAGTACTTC. Protein: CASSLDRGSYEQYF.

J is TRBJ1-2 and V is TRBV9; 9 bases line up with TRBD1. From germline, CDR1 is SGDLS and CDR2 YYNGEE. The CDR3 runs 13 residues. The trim removed 3 bases at V and 4 bases at J, leaving 1 base unmatched. CDR3 coding DNA: TGTGCCAGCAGCGAGGGACAGGGCTATGGCTACACCTTC. Residues: CASSEGQGYGYTF. Drawing the rest from reference TRBV9 and TRBJ1-2, the complete variable domain is DSGVTQTPKHLITATGQRVTLRCSPRSGDLSVYWYQQSLDQGLQFLIQYYNGEERAKGNILERFSAQQFPDLHSELNLSSLELGDSALYFCASSEGQGYGYTFGSGTRLTVV.